Shown below are 22 T cell receptor beta chains from a single sample sequenced in a study of CD8+ T cells in alopecia areata. The sequencing template was cDNA reverse transcribed from extracted RNA. TCRdb's copy holds only in-frame clones and misses some; the assay was immunoSEQ multiplex PCR. The sample comprises roughly 180,000 clones, around half of which are singletons, and 11% rests with the top ten. As for treatment: oral pan-JAK inhibitor, 5-10 mg twice daily. The sequencing used CD8+ T cells sorted from blood, collected at week 24, from a patient treated with tofacitinib. These receptors all come from a human donor with alopecia areata.

This clone was detected only a few times. The chain is built from TRBV19 and TRBJ1-1; a weak D match, TRBD1 (5 bases). The germline V gene encodes CDR1 LNHDA and CDR2 SQIVND (reference sequence). Trimming took off 3 bases at V and 1 base at J, with 9 bases between the two ends. The CDR3 runs 14 residues. CDR3 residues: CASSIGTGNTEAFF. The CDR3 DNA is TGTGCCAGTAGTATTGGGACGGGGAACACTGAAGCTTTCTTT.

This clone has just a few counts. The chain recombines TRBV5-6 with TRBJ1-5, with D hard to call. Trimming removed 0 bases at V and 6 bases at J, with 4 bases between. There are 12 residues in the CDR3. Germline CDR1 SGHDT, CDR2 YYEEEE. Here the CDR3 reads CASSLAGQPQHF. The CDR3 DNA reads as TGTGCCAGCAGCTTGGCCGGTCAGCCCCAGCATTTT.

This clone was counted only a few times. The chain carries TRBV25-1 and TRBJ1-2; D unclear. With 3 bases removed from V and 7 bases from J, the gap between germline ends came to 9 bases. Germline CDR1 MGHDK, CDR2 SYGVNS. CDR3 length: 12 residues. CDR3 nucleotides: TGTGCCAGCAGTGAGGGAGCAACTGGCTACACCTTC. Protein product: CASSEGATGYTF.

The chain employs TRBV11-1 and TRBJ2-7, with no clear D. CDR3 size: 14 residues. Trimming removed 1 base at V and 1 base at J, with 8 bases between. Germline V CDR1 and CDR2: SGHAT, FQDESV (reference sequence). The chain's CDR3 is CASSLEVGSYEQYF. CDR3 bases: TGTGCCAGCAGCTTAGAGGTCGGATCCTACGAGCAGTACTTC.

The rearrangement links TRBV29-1 to TRBJ2-7; D might be TRBD2 (6 bases). Germline V lookup: CDR1 SQVTM, CDR2 ANQGSEA. Trimming removed 4 bases at V and 4 bases at J, with 11 bases between. The CDR3 loop spans 12 amino acids. This chain's CDR3 is CSVVGGDYEQYF. In DNA form, the CDR3 reads TGCAGCGTTGTCGGGGGTGATTACGAGCAGTACTTC.

The V and J genes are TRBV7-9 and TRBJ2-1; D possibly matches TRBD1 or TRBD2 (5 bases each). This CDR3 is 12 amino acids long. Germline values: CDR1 SEHNR, CDR2 FQNEAQ (reference sequence). V lost 5 bases to trimming and J lost 8 bases, with 10 bases between them. The CDR3 sequence is CASSPGRDEQFF. The CDR3 nucleotides are TGTGCCAGCAGCCCGGGACGGGATGAGCAGTTCTTC.

The V gene is TRBV6-5, the J gene TRBJ2-1; possibly TRBD2 for D (5 bases). The CDR3 sequence is 12 residues long. Per the germline V gene, CDR1 is MNHEY and CDR2 is SVGAGI. V was shortened by 2 bases and J by 7 bases, with 6 bases between the two germline ends. CDR3 bases: TGTGCCAGCAGTTACGGAGGAAATGAGCAGTTCTTC. Translating it yields CASSYGGNEQFF.

This chain joins TRBV9 and TRBJ1-2; D gene uncertain. Germline V gene lookup returns CDR1 SGDLS and CDR2 YYNGEE. The length of the CDR3 is 15 residues. V was pared by 0 bases and J by 4 bases, with 13 bases between. The CDR3 protein is CASSVGGSAAYGYTF. DNA for the CDR3: TGTGCCAGCAGCGTAGGGGGAAGCGCAGCCTATGGCTACACCTTC.

This clone was seen a handful of times. The genes are TRBV29-1 and TRBJ1-1, with D maybe TRBD1 (5 bases). The CDR3 extends over 13 amino acids. V shed 7 bases and J shed 5 bases, with 17 bases lying between them. From germline, CDR1 is SQVTM and CDR2 ANQGSEA. DNA for the CDR3: TGCAGCGCCAGGGACCGAGGGCGTACTGAAGCTTTCTTT. Amino acids: CSARDRGRTEAFF.

V is TRBV30 and J is TRBJ1-4, with D maybe TRBD1 (5 bases). Germline V gene lookup returns CDR1 GTSNPN and CDR2 SVGIG (reference sequence). V was pared by 3 bases and J by 8 bases, with 16 bases between. The CDR3 consists of 14 residues. The CDR3 reads CAWREPGLGEKLFF. The CDR3 DNA reads TGTGCCTGGAGAGAACCGGGACTGGGGGAAAAACTGTTTTTT.

This clone was recorded a few times. The V gene is TRBV6-5, the J gene TRBJ1-1; D unclear. Germline values: CDR1 MNHEY, CDR2 SVGAGI. Between the trimmed V and J ends, which lost 5 bases and 0 bases, there was a span of 4 bases. CDR3 length: 12 amino acids. The CDR3: CASSNMNTEAFF. In DNA form, the CDR3 reads TGTGCCAGCAGTAACATGAACACTGAAGCTTTCTTT.

This chain uses TRBV5-6 with TRBJ2-7; tentatively, D is TRBD1 or TRBD2 (7 bases each). Trimming cost V 4 bases and J 0 bases, with 20 bases left between them. CDR3 length: 17 residues. Per the germline V gene, CDR1 is SGHDT and CDR2 is YYEEEE. CDR3 sequence (DNA): TGTGCCAGCAGCCTGATTAGGGAGGGGGCTTTCTCCTACGAGCAGTACTTC. This codes for CASSLIREGAFSYEQYF.

This sequence joins TRBV25-1 and TRBJ1-6; 7 bases agree with TRBD1. Germline CDR1 is MGHDK and CDR2 is SYGVNS. After removal of 4 bases from V and 12 bases from J, the junction contained 9 bases not matched to a gene. The CDR3 spans 14 residues. In DNA, the CDR3 is TGTGCCAGCAGTGGGTCCGGGACAGCGGGACCCCTCCACTTT. It specifies CASSGSGTAGPLHF.

The V gene is TRBV29-1, the J gene TRBJ2-7; 14 bases agree with TRBD2. CDR1 and CDR2 from the germline V gene are SQVTM and ANQGSEA. The trim removed 1 base at V and 0 bases at J, leaving 8 bases unmatched. The length of the CDR3 is 18 residues. CDR3 residues: CSVEVTSGGEESSYEQYF. CDR3 in DNA: TGCAGCGTTGAAGTGACTAGCGGGGGGGAGGAGAGCTCCTACGAGCAGTACTTC.

The gene calls are TRBV29-1 and TRBJ2-7, with TRBD1 identical over 10 bases. The CDR3 spans 15 residues. V was pared by 4 bases and J by 4 bases, with 10 bases of the junction left unmatched. Germline lookup yields CDR1 SQVTM and CDR2 ANQGSEA. The CDR3, as DNA: TGCAGCGTTGTTTATGGGGACAGGGGAATATACGAGCAGTACTTC. It specifies CSVVYGDRGIYEQYF.

To note about this clone: The same CDR3 can be traced to other DNA sequences in this sample. The chain is built from TRBV30 and TRBJ2-2, with D uncertain. The CDR3 spans 11 residues. V dropped 2 bases and J dropped 8 bases, with 6 bases sitting between them. Germline V lookup: CDR1 GTSNPN, CDR2 SVGIG (reference sequence). The CDR3 DNA reads as TGTGCCTGGAGTACGACAGGGGAGCTGTTTTTT. Translation gives CAWSTTGELFF.

The chain links TRBV25-1 to TRBJ1-6; D call uncertain. CDR1 and CDR2 from the germline V gene are MGHDK and SYGVNS. This CDR3 has 17 residues. The V end was cut by 5 bases, the J end by 2 bases, with 16 bases between. CDR3 loop: CASSPKVGITYNSPLHF. The CDR3 coding sequence is TGTGCCAGCAGTCCCAAAGTGGGGATAACCTATAATTCACCCCTCCACTTT.

Only a few counts were recorded for this clone. V usage is TRBV6-5 and J usage is TRBJ1-5; 7 bases match TRBD1. The V gene's germline CDR1 is MNHEY and CDR2 SVGAGI. V was clipped by 6 bases and J by 9 bases; unmatched bases: 5. This CDR3 region has 12 residues. CDR3 nucleotide sequence: TGTGCCAGCAGACGGACAGGCGGGCCCCAGCATTTT. The encoded protein is CASRRTGGPQHF.

The chain is built from TRBV4-3 and TRBJ2-5; D is undetermined. The V and J ends lost 2 bases and 1 base respectively, with 11 bases between them. The CDR3 extends over 15 amino acids. Germline V gene sequence: CDR1 LGHNA, CDR2 YSLEER. The chain's CDR3 is CASSQLLHSQETQYF. In DNA, the CDR3 is TGCGCCAGCAGCCAACTACTCCACTCCCAAGAGACCCAGTACTTC.

A few counts support this clone. The J gene is TRBJ1-2, the V gene TRBV30, with 11 bases aligning to TRBD1. CDR3 length equals 13 residues. Germline V gives CDR1 GTSNPN, CDR2 SVGIG (reference sequence). J was trimmed by 6 bases and V by 2 bases; bases with no gene match: 2. The DNA for the CDR3 is TGTGCCTGGAGTCCGGGACAGGGGGATGGCTACACCTTC. Residues: CAWSPGQGDGYTF.

The gene calls are TRBV27 and TRBJ1-5, with a tentative D call TRBD1 (5 bases). This CDR3 comprises 15 residues. V was cut by 9 bases and J by 7 bases, with 22 bases left in between. Germline lookup yields CDR1 MNHEY and CDR2 SMNVEV (reference sequence). CDR3 nucleotide sequence: TGTGCCAGTTCTAGCGTAGGCAGGCAGGGACAGCCCCAGCATTTT. Amino acid sequence: CASSSVGRQGQPQHF.

This clone was seen more than once but under ten times. CDR3 bases: TGTGCCATCAGTCAGGCGATAAGGGGAGAGATGAACACTGAAGCTTTCTTT. Translation: CAISQAIRGEMNTEAFF. This sequence joins TRBV10-3 and TRBJ1-1; D might be TRBD1 (5 bases). Per germline, CDR1 ENHRY and CDR2 SYGVKD. Trimming cost V 5 bases and J 0 bases, with 19 bases left between them. The CDR3 loop spans 17 amino acids.